This T cell receptor (beta chain) was obtained from a study of radiation and T cells in renal cell carcinoma. Study findings and constraints: Pretreatment tumor biopsies were lacking, so baseline clonotypes are unknown.

Germline V CDR1 and CDR2: MNHEY, SMNVEV (reference sequence). With 5 bases removed from V and 2 bases from J, the gap between germline ends came to 20 bases. The CDR3 runs to 17 residues. The method was immunoSEQ multiplex PCR; TCRdb's version includes in-frame clones alone and lacks a portion of them. This table has around 99,000 clones, roughly 88% appearing once. Time point noted: blood 4 weeks post-SBRT, at nephrectomy. Treatment noted: 15 Gy SBRT to primary tumor, nephrectomy 4 weeks later. After SBRT, blood was collected at 2 and 4 weeks, plus baseline. Of note for this clone: Its antigen is currently unknown.

Sample: blood, taken from a patient whose treatment included radiotherapy and nephrectomy. This chain links TRBV27 with TRBJ2-3; TRBD1 is a possible D gene (6 bases). The source of this sequence is a man in his sixties with renal cell carcinoma. The CDR3 sequence is CASSADRRRGDTDTQYF. The CDR3, as DNA: TGTGCCAGCAGTGCAGACAGGCGAAGAGGGGACACAGATACGCAGTATTTT.